This is a list of T cell receptor beta chains from one sample in a study of T cell repertoires in cytomegalovirus infection. What these receptors recognize is not known. In TCRdb, the reads were re-called with MiXCR into one record per CDR3 protein. The profile shows approximately 76,000 distinct CDR3 sequences, roughly 37% of them singletons. The source material was CD8+ T cells from cultured PBMCs, sampled from culture after CMV antigen stimulation. The receptors shown here come from a human donor in good health (CMV status not recorded). Some clones in this sample may be carry-over from other donors' samples. CDR3s include the opening cysteine and the closing phenylalanine or tryptophan. The order of the fields is J gene, clone size, D gene, V gene, CDR3 DNA, CDR3 protein. A D gene is named only where the DNA matches it firmly. Clone size is shown for a subset of rows, as once, few, many or a class of expanded clone.

>TRBJ2-1|.|TRBD2|TRBV18
TGTGCCAGCTCACCAGGACTAGCGGGGGGGTACAATGAGCAGTTCTTC
CASSPGLAGGYNEQFF
>TRBJ1-2|few|.|TRBV7-8
TGTGCCAGCAGCTCGAATAACTATGGCTACACCTTC
CASSSNNYGYTF
>TRBJ1-2|.|.|TRBV19
TGTGCCAGTAGTCCGGATATCTATGGCTACACCTTC
CASSPDIYGYTF
>TRBJ2-1|.|.|TRBV5-1
TGCGCCAGCAGCTTGGCCGGGACACCCAATGAGCAGTTCTTC
CASSLAGTPNEQFF
>TRBJ2-1|.|.|TRBV24-1
TGTGCCACCAGTGTTTCAGGGAGGGGGAATGAGCAGTTCTTC
CATSVSGRGNEQFF
>TRBJ1-2|.|.|TRBV7-2
TGTGCCAGCAGCTTAATGACTAAGGGGTATGGCTACACCTTC
CASSLMTKGYGYTF
>TRBJ2-1|.|.|TRBV14
TGTGCCAGCAGCCAAGAAGCCTACCTCTCCTACAATGAGCAGTTCTTC
CASSQEAYLSYNEQFF
>TRBJ2-7|.|TRBD1|TRBV2
TGTGCCAGCAGTAGGGGACAGGGCGGCGACGAGCAGTACTTC
CASSRGQGGDEQYF
>TRBJ2-1|many|.|TRBV7-8
TGTGCCAGCAGCTTCATGGACCTTTACAATGAGCAGTTCTTC
CASSFMDLYNEQFF
>TRBJ2-5|many|TRBD2|TRBV7-2
TGTGCCAGCAGCCCTCTAGGGACTAGCGGGGGCCCGAGTGAAGAGACCCAGTACTTC
CASSPLGTSGGPSEETQYF
>TRBJ1-1|.|.|TRBV7-6
TGTGCCAGCAGCTTGTCACAAAACACTGAAGCTTTCTTT
CASSLSQNTEAFF
>TRBJ2-2|.|.|TRBV7-3
TGTGCCAGCAGCCCGACGGACGGGGAGCTGTTTTTT
CASSPTDGELFF
>TRBJ1-2|.|TRBD1|TRBV12-3/TRBV12-4
TGTGCCAGCAGTCCAACACGCGGACAGGGAGGGAGCTATGGCTACACCTTC
CASSPTRGQGGSYGYTF
>TRBJ2-1|.|TRBD2|TRBV6-2/TRBV6-3
TGTGCCAGCAGTTACAGTCTCGGGGGGGCTTACAATGAGCAGTTCTTC
CASSYSLGGAYNEQFF
>TRBJ2-7|.|.|TRBV4-1
TGCGCCAGCAGCCATATCGGGATGTCCTACGAGCAGTACTTC
CASSHIGMSYEQYF
>TRBJ1-4|.|.|TRBV4-1
TGCGCCAGCAGGCCCCAGGGAGGCGCTAATGAAAAACTGTTTTTT
CASRPQGGANEKLFF
>TRBJ2-3|few|TRBD2|TRBV28
TGTGCCAGCAGTTGGGTAGCGGGGGTCACAGATACGCAGTATTTT
CASSWVAGVTDTQYF
>TRBJ1-2|few|TRBD1|TRBV20-1
TGCAGTGCTAGAGATAGACAGGGGGCGAGGGTAGACTATGGCTACACCTTC
CSARDRQGARVDYGYTF
>TRBJ1-6|.|.|TRBV27
TGTGCCAGCAGTGAAACGTTCCTGGGACCCCTCCACTTT
CASSETFLGPLHF
>TRBJ2-3|.|TRBD2|TRBV12-3/TRBV12-4
TGTGCCAGCAGTTTAGGGACTAGCGGGGGGATAACAGATACGCAGTATTTT
CASSLGTSGGITDTQYF
>TRBJ2-3|.|.|TRBV7-8
TGTGCCAGCAGCAGGGGGGGCACAGATACGCAGTATTTT
CASSRGGTDTQYF
>TRBJ2-5|few|.|TRBV2
TGTGCCAGCAACGGAAACCGCCAAGAGACCCAGTACTTC
CASNGNRQETQYF
>TRBJ2-7|.|.|TRBV4-1
TGCGCCAGCAGCCAATCTGGCACGGGGGACTCCTACGAGCAGTACTTC
CASSQSGTGDSYEQYF
>TRBJ2-3|few|TRBD1|TRBV11-2
TGTGCCAGCAGCTTAGGCCCGGACAGGGGGCGCCCCACAGATACGCAGTATTTT
CASSLGPDRGRPTDTQYF
>TRBJ2-7|few|TRBD1|TRBV6-2/TRBV6-3
TGTGCCAGCAGTTACAGGGGACAGGCGACCTACGAGCAGTACTTC
CASSYRGQATYEQYF
>TRBJ2-1|few|.|TRBV7-9
TGTGCCAGCAGCCTCACTAGTCGCTCCTACAATGAGCAGTTCTTC
CASSLTSRSYNEQFF
>TRBJ2-1|.|TRBD1|TRBV27
TGTGCCAGCAGTCCCCCGGGACAGGGATACAATGAGCAGTTCTTC
CASSPPGQGYNEQFF
>TRBJ2-7|few|.|TRBV6-1
TGTGCCAGCAGCCCCACAGGGCTCTACGAGCAGTACTTC
CASSPTGLYEQYF
>TRBJ1-1|once|TRBD1|TRBV4-2
TGTGCCAGCAGCCAAACAGGGGAACCGAACACTGAAGCTTTCTTT
CASSQTGEPNTEAFF
>TRBJ1-2|.|.|TRBV11-2
TGTGCCAGCAGCTCCCAGGACACAGGGATGGACTATGGCTACACCTTC
CASSSQDTGMDYGYTF
>TRBJ2-1|.|TRBD2|TRBV2
TGTGCCAGCAGTCTTGGACTAGCGACGTTAGAGCAGTTCTTC
CASSLGLATLEQFF
>TRBJ1-1|.|TRBD1|TRBV27
TGTGCCAGCAGTTTATCGAGGACAGGGCAAATGAACACTGAAGCTTTCTTT
CASSLSRTGQMNTEAFF
>TRBJ2-2|few|.|TRBV2
TGTGCCAGCAGGATGATAGACACCGGGGAGCTGTTTTTT
CASRMIDTGELFF
>TRBJ1-5|few|.|TRBV4-3
TGCGCCAGCAGCCAAGACCAGGTCAATCAGCCCCAGCATTTT
CASSQDQVNQPQHF
>TRBJ1-3|many|.|TRBV7-9
TGTGCCAGCAGCCCGGGGACGTTGAACACCATATATTTT
CASSPGTLNTIYF
>TRBJ2-2|.|TRBD2|TRBV12-3/TRBV12-4
TGTGCCAGCAGTTACGTTAATGAGGACAGCCGAGGGCTAGCGGGGGGTCTTGTCACCGGGGAGCTGTTTTTT
CASSYVNEDSRGLAGGLVTGELFF
>TRBJ2-5|.|TRBD1|TRBV11-2
TGTGCCAGCAGTCGTTCACTCGGGACAGGAGAAGAGACCCAGTACTTC
CASSRSLGTGEETQYF
>TRBJ2-3|few|.|TRBV27
TGTGCCAGCAGTCCCAGCCCGGGAAACCAAGGAGATACGCAGTATTTT
CASSPSPGNQGDTQYF
>TRBJ1-5|.|.|TRBV7-2
TGTGCCAGCAACCAAGGGAGTCATAGCAATCAGCCCCAGCATTTT
CASNQGSHSNQPQHF
>TRBJ2-2|.|.|TRBV24-1
TGTGCCACCAGTGAAAGTAACCAGGGATTGTACACCGGGGAGCTGTTTTTT
CATSESNQGLYTGELFF
>TRBJ1-1|.|TRBD1|TRBV6-1
TGTGCCAGCAGTGAATATTCGGACAGGCGGACTATGAACACTGAAGCTTTCTTT
CASSEYSDRRTMNTEAFF
>TRBJ1-1|.|TRBD1|TRBV27
TGTGCCAGCAGTTTAGCAGGGGGCCTTTTAGTTGAAGCTTTCTTT
CASSLAGGLLVEAFF
>TRBJ1-1|.|.|TRBV6-5
TGTGCCAGCAGCCCAATCTTTCTGGGGGCTGAAGCTTTCTTT
CASSPIFLGAEAFF
>TRBJ2-5|few|TRBD2|TRBV7-6
TGTGCCAGCAGCTTAATCTCGCGGGGGGCCCTGGAGACCCAGTACTTC
CASSLISRGALETQYF
>TRBJ1-1|.|TRBD1|TRBV19
TGTGCCAGTAGCTGGGACAGGGTTAACACTGAAGCTTTCTTT
CASSWDRVNTEAFF
>TRBJ1-5|few|.|TRBV7-9
TGTGCCAGCAGCTTACGTTTAGGGGTTCAGCATTTT
CASSLRLGVQHF
>TRBJ2-2|.|TRBD1|TRBV7-3
TGTGCCAGCAGCTTTTTTCGCACACAACCGGGACAGGGGAACACCGGGGAGCTGTTTTTT
CASSFFRTQPGQGNTGELFF